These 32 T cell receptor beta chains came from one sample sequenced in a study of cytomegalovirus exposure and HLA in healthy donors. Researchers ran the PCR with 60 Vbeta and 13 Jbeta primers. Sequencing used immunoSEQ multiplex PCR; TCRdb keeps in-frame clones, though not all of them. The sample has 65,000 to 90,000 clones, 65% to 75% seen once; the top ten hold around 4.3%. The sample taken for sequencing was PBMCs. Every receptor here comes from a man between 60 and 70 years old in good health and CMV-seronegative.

The DNA of the CDR3 is TGCGCCAGCAGCCATCGGGACAGCTACGAGCAGTACTTC. Residues: CASSHRDSYEQYF. V usage is TRBV4-1 and J usage is TRBJ2-7; TRBD1 agrees at 7 bases. The CDR3 runs to 13 residues. Germline assignment: CDR1 MGHRA and CDR2 YSYEKL. V lost 3 bases and J lost 3; bases outside the gene matches: 2.

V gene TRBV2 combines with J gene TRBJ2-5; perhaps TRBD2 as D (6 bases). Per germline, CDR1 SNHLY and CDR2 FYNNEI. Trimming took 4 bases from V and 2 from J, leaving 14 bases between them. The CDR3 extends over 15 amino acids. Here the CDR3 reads CASSAGDGTQETQYF. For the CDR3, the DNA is TGTGCCAGCAGTGCGGGGGACGGAACTCAAGAGACCCAGTACTTC.

The CDR3 region has the DNA TGTGCCACCAGCATTACTCCAACAGATCGAAGCAATCAGCCCCAGCATTTT. Protein: CATSITPTDRSNQPQHF. The rearrangement links TRBV15 to TRBJ1-5; D gene ambiguous. V was cut by 4 bases and J by 1 base, with 17 bases left in between. Per the germline V gene, CDR1 is LNHNV and CDR2 is YYDKDF (reference sequence). This CDR3 is built from 17 residues. Looking up the rest from reference TRBV15 and TRBJ1-5 gives the full variable domain: DAMVIQNPRYQVTQFGKPVTLSCSQTLNHNVMYWYQQKSSQAPKLLFHYYDKDFNNEADTPDNFQSRRPNTSFCFLDIRSPGLGDTAMYLCATSITPTDRSNQPQHFGDGTRLSIL.

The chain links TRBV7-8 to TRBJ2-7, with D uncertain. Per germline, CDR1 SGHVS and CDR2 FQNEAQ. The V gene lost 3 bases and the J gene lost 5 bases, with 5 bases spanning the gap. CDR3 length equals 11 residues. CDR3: CASSFSHEQYF. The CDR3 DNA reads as TGTGCCAGCAGCTTTAGCCACGAGCAGTACTTC.

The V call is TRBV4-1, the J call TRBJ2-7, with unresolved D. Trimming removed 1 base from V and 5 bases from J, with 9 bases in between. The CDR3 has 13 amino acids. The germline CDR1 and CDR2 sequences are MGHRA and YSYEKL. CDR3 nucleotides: TGCGCCAGCAGCCAAGCGACAAACAACGAGCAGTACTTC. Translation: CASSQATNNEQYF.

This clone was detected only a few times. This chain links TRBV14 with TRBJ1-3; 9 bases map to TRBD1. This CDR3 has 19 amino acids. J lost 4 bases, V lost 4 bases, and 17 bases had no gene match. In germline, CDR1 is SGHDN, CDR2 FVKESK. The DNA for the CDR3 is TGTGCCAGCAGCCGATTACCCGGGACAGGGTCTTTCGAAGGAAACACCATATATTTT. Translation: CASSRLPGTGSFEGNTIYF.

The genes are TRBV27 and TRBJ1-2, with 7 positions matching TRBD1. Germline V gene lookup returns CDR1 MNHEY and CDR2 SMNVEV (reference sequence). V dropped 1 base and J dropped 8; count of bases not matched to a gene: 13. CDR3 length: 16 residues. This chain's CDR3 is CASSLFFGDSHLGYTF. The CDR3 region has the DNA TGTGCCAGCAGTTTATTTTTTGGGGACAGCCATCTAGGCTACACCTTC.

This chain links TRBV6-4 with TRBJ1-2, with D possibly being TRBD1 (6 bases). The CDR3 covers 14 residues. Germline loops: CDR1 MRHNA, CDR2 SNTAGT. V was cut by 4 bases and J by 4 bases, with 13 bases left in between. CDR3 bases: TGTGCCAGCAGTGGAGGACAGATTCTCTATGGCTACACCTTC. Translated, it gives CASSGGQILYGYTF.

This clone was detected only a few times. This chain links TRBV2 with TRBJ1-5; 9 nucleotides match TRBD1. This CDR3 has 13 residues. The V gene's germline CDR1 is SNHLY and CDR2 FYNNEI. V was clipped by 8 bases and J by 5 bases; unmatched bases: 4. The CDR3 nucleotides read TGTGCCAGCGAGGACAGGGGTTATCAGCCCCAGCATTTT. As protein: CASEDRGYQPQHF.

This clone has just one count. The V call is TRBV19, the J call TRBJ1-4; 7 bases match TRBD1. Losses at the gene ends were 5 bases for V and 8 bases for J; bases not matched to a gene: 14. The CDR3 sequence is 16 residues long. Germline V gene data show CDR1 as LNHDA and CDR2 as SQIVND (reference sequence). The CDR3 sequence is CASSVPWSGGLEKLFF. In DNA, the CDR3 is TGTGCCAGTAGTGTCCCCTGGTCAGGGGGTCTAGAAAAACTGTTTTTT.

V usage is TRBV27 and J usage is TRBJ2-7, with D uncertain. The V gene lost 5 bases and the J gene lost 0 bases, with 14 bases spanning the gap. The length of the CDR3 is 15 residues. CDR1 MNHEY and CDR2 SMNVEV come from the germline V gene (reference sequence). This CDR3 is CASSPDLESSYEQYF. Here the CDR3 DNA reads TGTGCCAGCAGTCCCGATCTCGAGAGCTCCTACGAGCAGTACTTC.

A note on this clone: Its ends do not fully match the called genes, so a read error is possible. CDR3 loop: CSSSPGPGSENEKLFF. In nucleotides, the CDR3 is TGTTCCAGCAGCCCTGGTCCTGGCAGCGAGAATGAAAAACTGTTTTTT. This chain joins TRBV7-9 and TRBJ1-4; D remains ambiguous. The length of the CDR3 is 16 residues. The germline V gene has CDR1 SEHNR and CDR2 FQNEAQ (reference sequence).

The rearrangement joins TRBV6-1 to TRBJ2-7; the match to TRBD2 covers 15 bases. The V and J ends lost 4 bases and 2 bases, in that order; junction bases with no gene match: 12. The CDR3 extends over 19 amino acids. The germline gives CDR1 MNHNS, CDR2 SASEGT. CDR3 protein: CASSVETGLAGGTAYEQYF. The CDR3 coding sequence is TGTGCCAGCAGTGTAGAGACGGGACTAGCGGGGGGAACGGCCTACGAGCAGTACTTC.

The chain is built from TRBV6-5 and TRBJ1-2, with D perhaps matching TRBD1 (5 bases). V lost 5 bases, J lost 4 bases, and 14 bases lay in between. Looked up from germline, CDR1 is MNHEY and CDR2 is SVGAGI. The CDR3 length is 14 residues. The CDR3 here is CASSEVGRAYGYTF. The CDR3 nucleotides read TGTGCCAGCAGTGAAGTGGGCAGGGCCTATGGCTACACCTTC.

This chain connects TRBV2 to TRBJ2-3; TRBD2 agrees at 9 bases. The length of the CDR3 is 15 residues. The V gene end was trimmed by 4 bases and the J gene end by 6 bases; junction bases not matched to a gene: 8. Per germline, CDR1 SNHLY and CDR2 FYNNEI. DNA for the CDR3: TGTGCCAGCAGTGCCCTAGCGGGACCTCCGGATACGCAGTATTTT. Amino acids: CASSALAGPPDTQYF.

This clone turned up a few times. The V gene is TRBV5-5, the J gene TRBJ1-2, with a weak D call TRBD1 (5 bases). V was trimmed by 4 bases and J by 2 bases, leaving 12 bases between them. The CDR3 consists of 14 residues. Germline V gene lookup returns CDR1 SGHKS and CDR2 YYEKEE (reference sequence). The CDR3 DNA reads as TGTGCCAGCAGCCAAGGGGTACCCAACTATGGCTACACCTTC. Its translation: CASSQGVPNYGYTF.

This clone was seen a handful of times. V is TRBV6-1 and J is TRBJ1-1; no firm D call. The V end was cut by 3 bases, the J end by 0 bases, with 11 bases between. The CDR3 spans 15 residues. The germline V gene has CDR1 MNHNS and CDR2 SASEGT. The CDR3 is CASSERLMVNTEAFF. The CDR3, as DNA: TGTGCCAGCAGTGAGCGGCTTATGGTGAACACTGAAGCTTTCTTT.

The DNA for the CDR3 is TGTGCCAGCAGTCCGGACAGTGGGCACACAGATACGCAGTATTTT. It is translated as CASSPDSGHTDTQYF. V gene TRBV6-5 combines with J gene TRBJ2-3, with a weak D call TRBD1 (6 bases). From germline, CDR1 is MNHEY and CDR2 SVGAGI. V lost 5 bases and J 2 bases, leaving 14 bases between the germline ends. This CDR3 comprises 15 residues.

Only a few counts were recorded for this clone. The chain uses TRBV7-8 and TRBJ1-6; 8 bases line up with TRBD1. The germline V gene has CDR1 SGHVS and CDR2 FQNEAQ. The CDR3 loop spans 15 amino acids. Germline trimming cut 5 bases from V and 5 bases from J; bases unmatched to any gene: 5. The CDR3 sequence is CASSPGTGDNSPLHF. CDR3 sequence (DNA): TGTGCCAGCAGCCCCGGGACAGGTGATAATTCACCCCTCCACTTT.

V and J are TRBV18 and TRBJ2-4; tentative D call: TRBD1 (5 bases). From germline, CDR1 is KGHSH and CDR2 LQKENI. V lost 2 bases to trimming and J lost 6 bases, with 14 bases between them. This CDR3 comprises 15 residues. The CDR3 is CASSPGATTSNIQYF. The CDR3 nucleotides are TGTGCCAGCTCACCAGGGGCCACTACTTCAAACATTCAGTACTTC.

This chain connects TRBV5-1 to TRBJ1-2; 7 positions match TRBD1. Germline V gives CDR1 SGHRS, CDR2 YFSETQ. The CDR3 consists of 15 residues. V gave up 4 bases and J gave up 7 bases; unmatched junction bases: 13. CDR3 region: CASSTTGDSPGGYTF. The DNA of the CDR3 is TGCGCCAGCAGCACAACAGGGGACTCTCCGGGTGGCTACACCTTC.

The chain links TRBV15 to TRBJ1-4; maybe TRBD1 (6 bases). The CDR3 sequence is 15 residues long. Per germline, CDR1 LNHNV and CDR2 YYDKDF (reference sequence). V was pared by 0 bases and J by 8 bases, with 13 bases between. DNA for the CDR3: TGTGCCACCAGCAGAGATCGAGGGGGTTGGGAAAAACTGTTTTTT. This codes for CATSRDRGGWEKLFF.

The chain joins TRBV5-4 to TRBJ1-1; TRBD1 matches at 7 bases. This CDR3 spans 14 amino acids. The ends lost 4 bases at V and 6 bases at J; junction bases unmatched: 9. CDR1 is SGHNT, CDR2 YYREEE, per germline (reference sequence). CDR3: CASSPTGYQPEAFF. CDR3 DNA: TGTGCCAGCAGCCCGACAGGGTATCAACCTGAAGCTTTCTTT.

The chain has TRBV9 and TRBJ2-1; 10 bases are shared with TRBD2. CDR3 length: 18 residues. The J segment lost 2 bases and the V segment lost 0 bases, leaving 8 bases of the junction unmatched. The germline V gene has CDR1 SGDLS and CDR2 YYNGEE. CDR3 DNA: TGTGCCAGCAGCGTAGGCCTAGCGGGGGCCTTAACCTACAATGAGCAGTTCTTC. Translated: CASSVGLAGALTYNEQFF.

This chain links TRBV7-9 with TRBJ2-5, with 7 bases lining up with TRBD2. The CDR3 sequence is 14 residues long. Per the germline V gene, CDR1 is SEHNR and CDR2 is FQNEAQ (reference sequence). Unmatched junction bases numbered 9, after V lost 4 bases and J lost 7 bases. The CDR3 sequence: CASSSFAGRGTQYF. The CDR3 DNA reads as TGTGCCAGCAGCTCGTTCGCGGGGAGGGGGACCCAGTACTTC.

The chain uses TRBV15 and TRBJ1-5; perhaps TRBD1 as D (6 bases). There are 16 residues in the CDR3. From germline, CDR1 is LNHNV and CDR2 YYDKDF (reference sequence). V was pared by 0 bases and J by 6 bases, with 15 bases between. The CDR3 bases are TGTGCCACCAGCAGAGATCGTCCAGGGGCGGGTCAGCCCCAGCATTTT. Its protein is CATSRDRPGAGQPQHF.

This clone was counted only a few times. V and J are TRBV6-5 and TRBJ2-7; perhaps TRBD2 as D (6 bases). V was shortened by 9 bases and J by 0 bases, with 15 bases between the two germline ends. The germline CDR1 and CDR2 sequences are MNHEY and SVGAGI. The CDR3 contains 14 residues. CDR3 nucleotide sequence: TGTGCCAGTCAGCGCGGGACGCTCTCCTACGAGCAGTACTTC. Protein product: CASQRGTLSYEQYF.

CDR3 region: CASSVDSSPEAFF. CDR3 nucleotides: TGTGCCAGCAGCGTAGACAGTTCCCCTGAAGCTTTCTTT. This chain links TRBV9 with TRBJ1-1, with D unclear. Germline V lookup: CDR1 SGDLS, CDR2 YYNGEE. The CDR3 totals 13 residues. V was clipped by 0 bases and J by 6 bases, with 9 bases between them.

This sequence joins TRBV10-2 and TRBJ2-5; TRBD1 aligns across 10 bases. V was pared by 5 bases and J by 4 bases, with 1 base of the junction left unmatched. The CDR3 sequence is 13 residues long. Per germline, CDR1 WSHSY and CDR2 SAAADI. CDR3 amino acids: CASSRDRGETQYF. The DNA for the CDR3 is TGCGCCAGCAGTAGGGACAGGGGAGAGACCCAGTACTTC.

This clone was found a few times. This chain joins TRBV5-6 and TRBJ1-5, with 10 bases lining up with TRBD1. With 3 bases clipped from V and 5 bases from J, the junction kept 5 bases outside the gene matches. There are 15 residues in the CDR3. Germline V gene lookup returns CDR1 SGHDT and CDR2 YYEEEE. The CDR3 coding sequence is TGTGCCAGCAGCTCCCGAGGACAGGGGGATCAGCCCCAGCATTTT. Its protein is CASSSRGQGDQPQHF.

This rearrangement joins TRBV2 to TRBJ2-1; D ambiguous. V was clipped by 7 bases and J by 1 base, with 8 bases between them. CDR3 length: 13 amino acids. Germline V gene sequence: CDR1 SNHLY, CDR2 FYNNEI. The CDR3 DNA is TGTGCCAGCAACGAGCCTTCCTACAATGAGCAGTTCTTC. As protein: CASNEPSYNEQFF.

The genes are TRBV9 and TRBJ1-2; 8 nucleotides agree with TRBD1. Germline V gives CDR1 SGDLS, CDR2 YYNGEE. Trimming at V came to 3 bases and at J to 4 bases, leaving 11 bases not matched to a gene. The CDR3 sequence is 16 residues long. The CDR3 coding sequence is TGTGCCAGCAGCGGGGAGGGACAGGCCCGGAGCTATGGCTACACCTTC. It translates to CASSGEGQARSYGYTF.